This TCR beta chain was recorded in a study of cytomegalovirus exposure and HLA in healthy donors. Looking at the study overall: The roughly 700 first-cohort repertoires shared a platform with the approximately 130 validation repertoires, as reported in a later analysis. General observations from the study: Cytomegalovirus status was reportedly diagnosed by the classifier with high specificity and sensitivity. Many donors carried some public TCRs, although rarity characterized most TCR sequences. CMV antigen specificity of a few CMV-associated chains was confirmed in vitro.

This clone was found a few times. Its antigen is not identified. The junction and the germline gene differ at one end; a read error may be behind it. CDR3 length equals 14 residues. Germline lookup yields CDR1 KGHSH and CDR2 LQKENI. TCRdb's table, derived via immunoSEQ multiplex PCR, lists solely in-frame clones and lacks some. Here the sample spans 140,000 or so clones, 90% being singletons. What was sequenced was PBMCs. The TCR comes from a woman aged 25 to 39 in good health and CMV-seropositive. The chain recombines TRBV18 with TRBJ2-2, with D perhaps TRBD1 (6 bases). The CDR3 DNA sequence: TGTGCCAGCTCACCTACAGGGAACTCCGGGGAGCTGTTTTTT. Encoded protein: CASSPTGNSGELFF.